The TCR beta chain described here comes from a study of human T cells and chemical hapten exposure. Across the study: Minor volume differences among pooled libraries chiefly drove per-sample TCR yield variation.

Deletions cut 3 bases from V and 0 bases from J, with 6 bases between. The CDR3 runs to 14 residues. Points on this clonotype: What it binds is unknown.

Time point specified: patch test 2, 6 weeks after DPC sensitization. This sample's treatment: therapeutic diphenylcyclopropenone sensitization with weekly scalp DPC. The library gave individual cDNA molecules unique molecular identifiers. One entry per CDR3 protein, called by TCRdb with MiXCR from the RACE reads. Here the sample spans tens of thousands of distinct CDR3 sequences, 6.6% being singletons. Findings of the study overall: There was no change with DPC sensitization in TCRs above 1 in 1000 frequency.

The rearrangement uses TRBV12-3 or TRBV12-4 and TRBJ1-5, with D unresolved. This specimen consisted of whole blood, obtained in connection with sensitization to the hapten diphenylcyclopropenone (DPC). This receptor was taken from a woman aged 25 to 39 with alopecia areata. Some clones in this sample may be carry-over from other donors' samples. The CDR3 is CASSLEDSNQPQHF. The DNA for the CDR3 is TGTGCCAGCAGTTTGGAGGATAGCAATCAGCCCCAGCATTTT.